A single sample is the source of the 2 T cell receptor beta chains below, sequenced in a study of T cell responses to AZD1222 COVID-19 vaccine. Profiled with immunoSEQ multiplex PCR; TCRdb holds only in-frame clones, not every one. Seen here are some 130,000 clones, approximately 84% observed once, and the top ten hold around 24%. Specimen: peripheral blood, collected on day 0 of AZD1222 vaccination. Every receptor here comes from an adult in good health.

The CDR3, as DNA: TGTGCCAGCAGCCCCCAGGGTTTCTTT. Its translation is CASSPQGFF. The V gene is TRBV7-6, the J gene TRBJ1-1; possible D gene TRBD1, 5 bases. The CDR3 extends over 9 amino acids. Between the trimmed V and J ends, which lost 5 bases and 13 bases, there was a span of 8 bases. Germline V lookup: CDR1 SGHVS, CDR2 FNYEAQ.

The CDR3 nucleotides read TGTGCCAGCAGTCGGACAGGGCCGAACACTGAAGCTTTCTTT. Encoded protein: CASSRTGPNTEAFF. The gene calls are TRBV3-1 (or the pseudogene TRBV3-2) and TRBJ1-1; 8 nucleotides agree with TRBD1. The CDR3 is made up of 14 amino acids. With 6 bases clipped from V and 1 base from J, the junction kept 4 bases outside the gene matches. Germline CDR1 and CDR2: LGHDT and YNNKEL (reference sequence).